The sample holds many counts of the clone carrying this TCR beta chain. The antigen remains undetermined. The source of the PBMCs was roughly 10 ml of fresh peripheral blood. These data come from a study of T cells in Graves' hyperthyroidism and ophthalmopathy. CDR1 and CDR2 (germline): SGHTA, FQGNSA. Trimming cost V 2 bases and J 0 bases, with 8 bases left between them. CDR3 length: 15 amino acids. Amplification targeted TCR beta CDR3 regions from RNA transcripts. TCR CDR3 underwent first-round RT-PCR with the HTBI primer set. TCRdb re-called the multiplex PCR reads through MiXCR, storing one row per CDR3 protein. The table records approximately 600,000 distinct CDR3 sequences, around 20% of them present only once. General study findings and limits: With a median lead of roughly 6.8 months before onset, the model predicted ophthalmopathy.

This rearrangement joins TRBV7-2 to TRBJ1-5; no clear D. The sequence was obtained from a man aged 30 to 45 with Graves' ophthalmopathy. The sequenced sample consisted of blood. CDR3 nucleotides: TGTGCCAGCAGCTTATATCAGGATAGCAATCAGCCCCAGCATTTT. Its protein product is CASSLYQDSNQPQHF.